The source of this TCR beta chain is a study of long-term antiretroviral therapy in people with HIV. The ends were cut back, 2 bases at V and 10 bases at J, with 15 bases in the middle. The CDR3 runs to 14 residues. The germline V gene encodes CDR1 MNHEY and CDR2 SMNVEV (reference sequence). Version v3.0 of the immunoSEQ assay was performed at survey level. Assay: immunoSEQ multiplex PCR; the TCRdb copy retains only in-frame clones and omits some. The sample has 14,000 or so clones, 65% to 90% seen once. This receptor was identified in a man aged 25-45 years with HIV. This sample comprised unsorted PBMCs, obtained 0.4 years after starting antiretroviral therapy. The V call is TRBV27, the J call TRBJ2-1; possibly TRBD1 for D (6 bases). The CDR3: CASSLAPGQLEQFF. CDR3 bases: TGTGCCAGCAGTTTAGCCCCCGGACAGCTAGAGCAGTTCTTC.